The table lists the clone carrying this T cell receptor (beta chain) with many counts. The antigen is not known. The source of the sample is a study of T cells after yellow fever vaccination. Broader study findings: Bulk-population clonotypes that are abundant could appear as contaminants in FACS-sorted repertoires. Boosting was followed by the reappearance of most primary-vaccination clones (approximately 97% CD4, more than 70% CD8). Some clonotypes, a small share, were shared between CD4 and CD8 compartments.

UMIs and a universal primer site were added when TCR cDNA was made by 5'RACE template switching. Using its own MiXCR run on the 5' RACE reads, TCRdb lists one record per CDR3 protein. The sample has 400,000 or so distinct CDR3 sequences, 6.2% seen once. Per the germline V gene, CDR1 is SGDLS and CDR2 is YYNGEE. There are 14 residues in the CDR3. Trimming cost V 0 bases and J 4 bases, with 10 bases left between them. This chain links TRBV9 with TRBJ2-5, with D hard to call. The source was PBMCs, collected 5 days after the yellow fever booster vaccination. This TCR was sampled from a young man who received the YFV17D yellow fever vaccine. DNA of the CDR3: TGTGCCAGCAGCGTAGGTGCAATCGGAGAGACCCAGTACTTC. This gives the protein CASSVGAIGETQYF.